This T cell receptor beta chain derives from a study of T cells after yellow fever vaccination. The study, taken as a whole, reports: Abundant clonotypes from the bulk population could contaminate FACS-sorted repertoires.

The CDR3 is 11 amino acids. Germline V gene sequence: CDR1 SGHTA, CDR2 FQGNSA. V shed 5 bases, J shed 13 bases, and the junction held 7 bases outside the gene matches. Remarks on this clonotype: Its matching antigen is unknown.

A single record per CDR3 protein comes from TCRdb applying MiXCR to the 5' RACE reads. The repertoire has approximately 510,000 distinct CDR3 sequences, 20% to 25% of them found once; the top ten carry about a sixth. The V and J genes are TRBV7-2 and TRBJ1-2, with 7 positions matching TRBD1. The input for sequencing was PBMCs, taken 20 to 25 days after the first yellow fever vaccination. The TCR sequence derives from a man younger than 35 who received the YFV17D yellow fever vaccine. The CDR3 here is CASSVDREFTF. For the CDR3, the DNA is TGTGCCAGCAGCGTAGACAGGGAATTCACCTTC. The variable domain in full, completed from reference TRBV7-2 and TRBJ1-2, reads GAGVSQSPSNKVTEKGKDVELRCDPISGHTALYWYRQSLGQGLEFLIYFQGNSAPDKSGLPSDRFSAERTGGSVSTLTIQRTQQEDSAVYLCASSVDREFTFGSGTRLTVV.